This T cell receptor (beta chain) was identified in a study of neurological immune-mediated disorders. Unsorted libraries used 2 million PBMCs kept at -80 degrees C. The length of the CDR3 is 16 residues. V gave up 0 bases and J gave up 4 bases; unmatched junction bases: 10. From germline, CDR1 is DFQATT and CDR2 SNEGSKA (reference sequence). As for the cDNA, it was generated by 5'RACE with 10-nucleotide random UMIs. Via MiXCR, TCRdb re-called the 5' RACE reads, giving one row per CDR3 protein. The sample holds 50,000 or so distinct CDR3 sequences, roughly 15% seen once. Study findings and constraints: There were no CDR3 amino acid sequences shared by expanded clones across subjects, a result suggesting private repertoires in all groups.

This clonotype appeared many times. The antigen is unknown. The TCR comes from a man in his 60s in good health. Material for sequencing was PBMCs. The gene calls are TRBV20-1 and TRBJ1-2, with 8 bases aligning to TRBD1. The CDR3 sequence is CSARDIAQGAGYGYTF. The CDR3 DNA reads TGCAGTGCTAGAGACATCGCGCAGGGGGCTGGCTATGGCTACACCTTC.